The clone carrying this TCR beta chain has a handful of counts. Its antigen is undetermined. The source of the sample is a study of cytomegalovirus exposure and HLA in healthy donors. The study, taken as a whole, reports: Analyzed later, association rates of TCRs varied across HLA loci, with DRB1 most and HLA-C fewest.

A multiplex PCR was run with 60 Vbeta primers and 13 Jbeta primers. Libraries were prepared by immunoSEQ multiplex PCR; TCRdb keeps only in-frame clonotypes and omits some of them. This table has about 140,000 clones, 70% to 80% appearing once. Germline-derived CDR1 and CDR2 are SGHNT and YYREEE (reference sequence). CDR3 size: 16 residues. V lost 3 bases and J lost 5; bases outside the gene matches: 3. This chain uses TRBV5-4 with TRBJ2-2; 14 nucleotides agree with TRBD2. The source is a woman in her thirties or forties in good health and CMV-seronegative. The sample was PBMCs. This CDR3 is CASSSGTSGRTGELFF. CDR3 in DNA: TGTGCCAGCAGCTCCGGGACTAGCGGGAGAACCGGGGAGCTGTTTTTT.